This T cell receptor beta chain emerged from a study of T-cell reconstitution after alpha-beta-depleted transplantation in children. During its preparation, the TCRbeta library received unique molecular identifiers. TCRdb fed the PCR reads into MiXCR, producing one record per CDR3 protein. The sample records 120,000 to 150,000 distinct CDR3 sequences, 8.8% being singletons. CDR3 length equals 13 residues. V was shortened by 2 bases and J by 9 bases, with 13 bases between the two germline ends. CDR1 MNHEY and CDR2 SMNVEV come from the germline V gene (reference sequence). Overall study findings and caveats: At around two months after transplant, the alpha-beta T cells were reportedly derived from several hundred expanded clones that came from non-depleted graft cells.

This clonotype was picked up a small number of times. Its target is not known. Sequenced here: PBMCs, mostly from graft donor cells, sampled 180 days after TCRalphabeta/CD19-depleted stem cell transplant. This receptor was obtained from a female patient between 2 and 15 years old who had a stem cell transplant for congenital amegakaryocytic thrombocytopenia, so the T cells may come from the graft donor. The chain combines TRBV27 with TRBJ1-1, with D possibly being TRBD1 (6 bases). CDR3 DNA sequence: TGTGCCAGCAGTTTAATGATTGGGACAAAAGCTTTCTTT. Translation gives CASSLMIGTKAFF.